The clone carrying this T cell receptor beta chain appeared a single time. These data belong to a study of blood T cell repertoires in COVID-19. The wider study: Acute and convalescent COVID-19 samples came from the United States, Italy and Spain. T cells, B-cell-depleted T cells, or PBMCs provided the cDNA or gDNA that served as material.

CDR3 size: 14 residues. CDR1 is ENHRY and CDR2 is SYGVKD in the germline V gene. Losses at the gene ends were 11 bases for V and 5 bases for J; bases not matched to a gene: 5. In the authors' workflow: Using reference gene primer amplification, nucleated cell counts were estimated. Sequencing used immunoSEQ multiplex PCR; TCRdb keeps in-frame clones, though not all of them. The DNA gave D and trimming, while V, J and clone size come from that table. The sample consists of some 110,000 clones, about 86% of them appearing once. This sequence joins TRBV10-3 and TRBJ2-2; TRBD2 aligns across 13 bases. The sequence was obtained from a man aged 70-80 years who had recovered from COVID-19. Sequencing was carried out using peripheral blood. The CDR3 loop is CASGLAGTTGELFF. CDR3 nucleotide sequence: TGTGCCTCGGGACTAGCGGGAACTACCGGGGAGCTGTTTTTT.